This entry lists 22 T cell receptor beta chains sequenced from one sample in a study of T cell responses to AZD1222 COVID-19 vaccine. TCRdb keeps only in-frame clones here, not all; method: immunoSEQ multiplex PCR. The table lists about 75,000 clones, about nine tenths of them singletons, with roughly 18% in the top ten. The specimen was peripheral blood, collected 28 days after the second AZD1222 dose. The source is an adult who received the AZD1222 COVID-19 vaccine.

The table lists this clone with a count of one. This rearrangement joins TRBV19 to TRBJ2-6; no definite D call. The CDR3 is made up of 15 amino acids. V lost 5 bases and J lost 1, with 9 bases in between. Germline V gene data show CDR1 as LNHDA and CDR2 as SQIVND (reference sequence). The CDR3 protein is CASSVGRSGANVLTF. The CDR3 DNA is TGTGCCAGTAGTGTAGGTCGATCTGGGGCCAACGTCCTGACTTTC.

This clone was picked up a small number of times. This chain links TRBV4-2 with TRBJ2-7; 12 bases are a match to TRBD1. The CDR3 contains 14 residues. V was pared by 4 bases and J by 6 bases, with 4 bases of the junction left unmatched. Germline assignment: CDR1 LGHNA and CDR2 YNFKEQ. CDR3 in amino acids: CASSLGQGASEQYF. DNA of the CDR3: TGTGCCAGCAGCCTGGGACAGGGGGCAAGCGAGCAGTACTTC.

The rearrangement links TRBV6-5 to TRBJ2-1, with TRBD2 matching over 11 bases. V was clipped by 7 bases and J by 3 bases; unmatched bases: 5. There are 15 residues in the CDR3. From germline, CDR1 is MNHEY and CDR2 SVGAGI. CDR3 nucleotide sequence: TGTGCCAGCAATTTAGCGGGGGGGTACTACAATGAGCAGTTCTTC. It specifies CASNLAGGYYNEQFF.

The CDR3 loop is CAISKGADRRSGNTIYF. In DNA, the CDR3 is TGTGCCATCAGTAAGGGGGCCGACAGACGCTCTGGAAACACCATATATTTT. The chain recombines TRBV10-3 with TRBJ1-3, with TRBD1 matching over 7 bases. V lost 5 bases to trimming and J lost 0 bases; unmatched junction nucleotides: 10. The CDR3 contains 17 residues. CDR1 is ENHRY, CDR2 SYGVKD, per germline.

The chain is built from TRBV24-1 and TRBJ2-1, with D perhaps TRBD1 (6 bases). Germline lookup yields CDR1 KGHDR and CDR2 SFDVKD. The CDR3 consists of 15 residues. V dropped 6 bases and J dropped 4 bases, with 15 bases sitting between them. The CDR3 here is CATSQTGSAYNEQFF. Written as DNA, the CDR3 is TGTGCCACCAGTCAAACAGGGTCCGCATACAATGAGCAGTTCTTC.

The chain uses TRBV11-1 and TRBJ2-1; 11 bases match TRBD2. In germline, CDR1 is SGHAT, CDR2 FQDESV (reference sequence). V trimming: 3 bases; J trimming: 7 bases; junction bases outside the gene matches: 5. The CDR3 runs to 15 residues. Here the CDR3 DNA reads TGTGCCAGCAGCTTTTTAGCGGGGGGGTGGAATGAGCAGTTCTTC. Protein: CASSFLAGGWNEQFF.

This clone showed up just once. This chain joins TRBV11-1 and TRBJ1-5; 9 bases map to TRBD1. This CDR3 has 16 residues. In germline, CDR1 is SGHAT, CDR2 FQDESV (reference sequence). After removal of 1 base from V and 7 bases from J, the junction contained 8 bases not matched to a gene. In nucleotides, the CDR3 is TGTGCCAGCAGCTTAGGCCCGTACAGGGGGCGGCAGCCCCAGCATTTT. Translated, it gives CASSLGPYRGRQPQHF.

The V gene is TRBV2, the J gene TRBJ2-7; no clear D. Germline V CDR1 and CDR2: SNHLY, FYNNEI. CDR3 size: 10 residues. Trimming removed 2 bases from V and 9 bases from J, with 5 bases in between. The CDR3 protein is CASSESGQYF. The CDR3 DNA follows: TGTGCCAGCAGTGAATCCGGGCAGTACTTC.

The gene calls are TRBV7-2 and TRBJ2-5; possible D gene TRBD2, 5 bases. The germline V and J ends were trimmed by 2 bases and 1 base, with 17 bases remaining between them. The CDR3 has 17 amino acids. Germline V gene data show CDR1 as SGHTA and CDR2 as FQGNSA. CDR3 coding DNA: TGTGCCAGCAGCTTATATGGGAGAAGGACCATCCAAGAGACCCAGTACTTC. This translates into CASSLYGRRTIQETQYF.

The J gene is TRBJ2-3, the V gene TRBV19; perhaps TRBD1 as D (5 bases). V was shortened by 5 bases and J by 6 bases, with 9 bases between the two germline ends. This CDR3 has 12 amino acids. Per the germline V gene, CDR1 is LNHDA and CDR2 is SQIVND (reference sequence). CDR3 region: CASSSAGDTQYF. Written as DNA, the CDR3 is TGTGCCAGTAGTTCTGCAGGGGATACGCAGTATTTT.

The gene calls are TRBV5-8 and TRBJ2-3; 7 positions agree with TRBD1. CDR1 is SGHTS, CDR2 YDEGEE, per germline. The trim removed 2 bases at V and 1 base at J, leaving 4 bases unmatched. The CDR3 has 15 residues. CDR3: CASSLTGTGTDTQYF. In nucleotides, the CDR3 is TGTGCCAGCAGCTTAACCGGGACAGGCACAGATACGCAGTATTTT.

CDR3 in DNA: TGTGCCACCGGGGACAGTTACGCAGATACGCAGTATTTT. It is translated as CATGDSYADTQYF. The chain is built from TRBV5-5 and TRBJ2-3, with 7 bases aligning to TRBD1. With V trimmed by 9 bases and J by 4 bases, 8 bases remained unmatched. The CDR3 covers 13 residues. Per the germline V gene, CDR1 is SGHKS and CDR2 is YYEKEE (reference sequence). Filled out from reference TRBV5-5 and TRBJ2-3, the complete variable domain reads DAGVTQSPTHLIKTRGQQVTLRCSPISGHKSVSWYQQVLGQGPQFIFQYYEKEERGRGNFPDRFSARQFPNYSSELNVNALLLGDSALYLCATGDSYADTQYFGPGTRLTVL.

The rearrangement uses TRBV10-2 and TRBJ2-1; 10 positions match TRBD2. Germline V gives CDR1 WSHSY, CDR2 SAAADI. V dropped 8 bases and J dropped 4; count of bases not matched to a gene: 5. The CDR3 runs to 14 residues. The CDR3 loop is CASSPSGGYNEQFF. CDR3 bases: TGCGCCAGCTCCCCTAGCGGGGGTTACAATGAGCAGTTCTTC.

This clone was seen once. This chain uses TRBV14 with TRBJ2-3; D is unclear. The CDR3 loop spans 16 amino acids. Trimming cost V 0 bases and J 1 base, with 11 bases left between them. Germline lookup yields CDR1 SGHDN and CDR2 FVKESK. The CDR3 loop reads CASSQDSAWRTDTQYF. CDR3 nucleotide sequence: TGTGCCAGCAGCCAAGATAGTGCCTGGCGCACAGATACGCAGTATTTT.

J is TRBJ1-1 and V is TRBV25-1; no reliable D call. The ends were cut back, 6 bases at V and 4 bases at J, with 12 bases in the middle. The germline V gene encodes CDR1 MGHDK and CDR2 SYGVNS. The CDR3 has 13 amino acids. CDR3 residues: CASRQTGITEAFF. CDR3 sequence (DNA): TGTGCCAGCAGACAGACGGGAATCACTGAAGCTTTCTTT.

The V gene is TRBV9, the J gene TRBJ1-5; TRBD1 aligns across 8 bases. CDR1 is SGDLS, CDR2 YYNGEE, per germline. The ends lost 1 base at V and 7 bases at J; junction bases unmatched: 7. The CDR3 extends over 15 amino acids. The CDR3: CASSVLDRVRQPQHF. In DNA, the CDR3 is TGTGCCAGCAGCGTACTGGACAGGGTACGCCAGCCCCAGCATTTT.

V usage is TRBV6-1 and J usage is TRBJ1-5; D remains ambiguous. This CDR3 is built from 12 residues. From germline, CDR1 is MNHNS and CDR2 SASEGT. The V end lost 2 bases, the J end lost 6 bases, and 5 bases lay between the germline ends. CDR3 amino acids: CASSEWGQPQHF. CDR3 in DNA: TGTGCCAGCAGTGAATGGGGTCAGCCCCAGCATTTT.

The CDR3 reads CASSLTGQGNSPLHF. The CDR3 DNA reads TGTGCCAGCAGCTTAACGGGACAGGGGAATTCACCCCTCCACTTT. The J gene is TRBJ1-6, the V gene TRBV7-3; 10 nucleotides line up with TRBD1. Trimming removed 0 bases from V and 7 bases from J; junction bases left unmatched: 0. Germline CDR1 reads SGHTA; CDR2 reads FQGTGA. This CDR3 comprises 15 residues.

This clone occurred a few times. The rearrangement uses TRBV5-1 and TRBJ1-3, with D possibly TRBD1 on 5 matching bases. The CDR3 is made up of 15 amino acids. Germline V gene data show CDR1 as SGHRS and CDR2 as YFSETQ. V was shortened by 0 bases and J by 4 bases, with 11 bases between the two germline ends. The CDR3 protein is CASSLEGSRGNTIYF. The CDR3 DNA reads TGCGCCAGCAGCTTGGAGGGGTCTCGCGGAAACACCATATATTTT.

The chain is built from TRBV14 and TRBJ2-7; perhaps TRBD1 as D (8 bases). This CDR3 comprises 17 residues. V was cut by 4 bases and J by 8 bases, with 27 bases left in between. Germline loops: CDR1 SGHDN, CDR2 FVKESK. For the CDR3, the DNA is TGTGCCAGCAGCCTTGACCGCACAGGGGGGGTACTAGCGCAGCAGTACTTC. Translated, it gives CASSLDRTGGVLAQQYF.

The V gene is TRBV29-1, the J gene TRBJ1-2; D not certain. V was trimmed by 4 bases and J by 1 base, leaving 16 bases between them. The CDR3 spans 15 residues. Germline V gene sequence: CDR1 SQVTM, CDR2 ANQGSEA. The CDR3 sequence is CSVGGFRGLNYGYTF. CDR3 coding DNA: TGCAGCGTTGGAGGCTTCCGTGGCCTTAACTATGGCTACACCTTC.

The chain links TRBV6-4 to TRBJ2-2, with D perhaps matching TRBD1 or TRBD2 (5 bases each). The germline V gene encodes CDR1 MRHNA and CDR2 SNTAGT. Trimming removed 6 bases from V and 1 base from J, with 12 bases in between. CDR3 length: 15 amino acids. The CDR3 nucleotides are TGTGCCAGCAGCACCGGGACGGGGAACACCGGGGAGCTGTTTTTT. Its protein product is CASSTGTGNTGELFF.